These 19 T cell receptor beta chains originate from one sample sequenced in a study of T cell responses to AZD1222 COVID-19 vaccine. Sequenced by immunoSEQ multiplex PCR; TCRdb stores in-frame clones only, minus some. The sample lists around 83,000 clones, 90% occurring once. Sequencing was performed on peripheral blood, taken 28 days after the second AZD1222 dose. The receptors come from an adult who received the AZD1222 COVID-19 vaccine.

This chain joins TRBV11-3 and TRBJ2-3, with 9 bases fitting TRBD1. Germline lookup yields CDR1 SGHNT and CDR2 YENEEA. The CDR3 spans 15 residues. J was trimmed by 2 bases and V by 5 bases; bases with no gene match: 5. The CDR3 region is CASSPGTGYTDTQYF. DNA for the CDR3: TGTGCCAGCAGCCCCGGGACAGGGTACACAGATACGCAGTATTTT.

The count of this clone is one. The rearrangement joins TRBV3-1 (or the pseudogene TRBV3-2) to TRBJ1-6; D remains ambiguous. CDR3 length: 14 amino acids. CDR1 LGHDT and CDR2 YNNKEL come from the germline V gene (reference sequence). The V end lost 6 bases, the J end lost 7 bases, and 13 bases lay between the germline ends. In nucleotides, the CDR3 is TGTGCCAGCAGTAGCAGCGAGGACAATTCACCCCTCCACTTT. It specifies CASSSSEDNSPLHF.

The DNA of the CDR3 is TGTGCCAGTAGTATAGGACGGGGTTCTGAAGCTTTCTTT. Encoded protein: CASSIGRGSEAFF. The J gene is TRBJ1-1, the V gene TRBV19; no reliable D call. Germline V CDR1 and CDR2: LNHDA, SQIVND (reference sequence). Trimming shortened V by 1 base and J by 6 bases, and 9 bases separated the two germline ends. This CDR3 region has 13 residues. The whole variable domain, remainder taken from reference TRBV19 and TRBJ1-1, is DGGITQSPKYLFRKEGQNVTLSCEQNLNHDAMYWYRQDPGQGLRLIYYSQIVNDFQKGDIAEGYSVSREKKESFPLTVTSAQKNPTAFYLCASSIGRGSEAFFGQGTRLTVV.

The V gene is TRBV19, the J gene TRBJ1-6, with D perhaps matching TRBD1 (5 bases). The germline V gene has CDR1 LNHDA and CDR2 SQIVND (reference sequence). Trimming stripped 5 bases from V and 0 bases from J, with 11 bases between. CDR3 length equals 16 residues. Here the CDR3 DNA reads TGTGCCAGTAGTGGGACCCAGAGCTCCTATAATTCACCCCTCCACTTT. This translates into CASSGTQSSYNSPLHF.

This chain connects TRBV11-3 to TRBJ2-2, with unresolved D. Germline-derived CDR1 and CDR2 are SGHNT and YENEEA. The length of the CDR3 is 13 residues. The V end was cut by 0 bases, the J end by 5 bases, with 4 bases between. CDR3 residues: CASSLEGTGELFF. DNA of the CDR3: TGTGCCAGCAGCTTAGAAGGGACCGGGGAGCTGTTTTTT. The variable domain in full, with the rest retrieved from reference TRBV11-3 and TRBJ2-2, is EAGVVQSPRYKIIEKKQPVAFWCNPISGHNTLYWYLQNLGQGPELLIRYENEEAVDDSQLPKDRFSAERLKGVDSTLKIQPAELGDSAVYLCASSLEGTGELFFGEGSRLTVL.

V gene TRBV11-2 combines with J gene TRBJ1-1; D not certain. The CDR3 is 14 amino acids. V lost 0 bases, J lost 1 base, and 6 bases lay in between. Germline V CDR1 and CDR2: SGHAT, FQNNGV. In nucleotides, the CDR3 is TGTGCCAGCAGCTTAGACGGTCCGAACACTGAAGCTTTCTTT. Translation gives CASSLDGPNTEAFF. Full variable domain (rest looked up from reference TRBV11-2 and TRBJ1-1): EAGVAQSPRYKIIEKRQSVAFWCNPISGHATLYWYQQILGQGPKLLIQFQNNGVVDDSQLPKDRFSAERLKGVDSTLKIQPAKLEDSAVYLCASSLDGPNTEAFFGQGTRLTVV.

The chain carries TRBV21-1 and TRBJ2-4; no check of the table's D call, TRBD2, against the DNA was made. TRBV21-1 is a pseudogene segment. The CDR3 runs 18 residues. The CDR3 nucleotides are TGTGCCAGCAGCAAAGGGCGGTTGTCGGGTCTAGCCAAAAACATTCAGTACTTC. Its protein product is CASSKGRLSGLAKNIQYF.

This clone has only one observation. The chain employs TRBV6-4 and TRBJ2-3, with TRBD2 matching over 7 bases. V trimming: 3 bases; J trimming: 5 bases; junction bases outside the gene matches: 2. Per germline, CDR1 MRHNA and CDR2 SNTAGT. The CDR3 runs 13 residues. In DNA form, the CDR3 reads TGTGCCAGCAGTGAGTGGGGGGGAGATACGCAGTATTTT. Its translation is CASSEWGGDTQYF.

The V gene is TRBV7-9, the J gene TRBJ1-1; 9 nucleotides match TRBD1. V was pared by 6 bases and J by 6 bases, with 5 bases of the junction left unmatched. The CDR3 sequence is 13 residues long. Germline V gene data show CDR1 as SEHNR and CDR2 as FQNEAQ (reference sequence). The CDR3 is CASSLGQGAEAFF. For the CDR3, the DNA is TGTGCCAGCAGTTTGGGACAGGGCGCTGAAGCTTTCTTT.

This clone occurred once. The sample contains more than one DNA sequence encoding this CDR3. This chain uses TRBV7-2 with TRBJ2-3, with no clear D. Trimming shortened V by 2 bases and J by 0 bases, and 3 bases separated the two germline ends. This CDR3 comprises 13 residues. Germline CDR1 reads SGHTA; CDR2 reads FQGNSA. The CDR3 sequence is CASSLYSTDTQYF. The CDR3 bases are TGTGCCAGCAGCTTATATAGCACAGATACGCAGTATTTT. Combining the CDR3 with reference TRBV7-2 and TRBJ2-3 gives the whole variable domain GAGVSQSPSNKVTEKGKDVELRCDPISGHTALYWYRQSLGQGLEFLIYFQGNSAPDKSGLPSDRFSAERTGGSVSTLTIQRTQQEDSAVYLCASSLYSTDTQYFGPGTRLTVL.

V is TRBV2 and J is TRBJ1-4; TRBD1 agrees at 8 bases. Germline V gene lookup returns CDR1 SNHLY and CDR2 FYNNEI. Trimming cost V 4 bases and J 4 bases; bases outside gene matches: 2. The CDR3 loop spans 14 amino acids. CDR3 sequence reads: CASSVRGLNEKLFF. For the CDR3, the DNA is TGTGCCAGCAGTGTCAGGGGGCTTAATGAAAAACTGTTTTTT.

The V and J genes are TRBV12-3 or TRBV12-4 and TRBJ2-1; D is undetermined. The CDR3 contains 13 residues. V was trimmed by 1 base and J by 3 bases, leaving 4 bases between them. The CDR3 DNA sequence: TGTGCCAGCAGTTTAGAAGTCTACAATGAGCAGTTCTTC. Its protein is CASSLEVYNEQFF.

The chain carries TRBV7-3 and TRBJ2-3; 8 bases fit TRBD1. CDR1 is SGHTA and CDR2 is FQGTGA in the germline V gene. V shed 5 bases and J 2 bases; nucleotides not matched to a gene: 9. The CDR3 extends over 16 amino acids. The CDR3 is CASSPGRQGHTDTQYF. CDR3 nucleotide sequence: TGTGCCAGCAGCCCTGGTCGACAGGGGCACACAGATACGCAGTATTTT.

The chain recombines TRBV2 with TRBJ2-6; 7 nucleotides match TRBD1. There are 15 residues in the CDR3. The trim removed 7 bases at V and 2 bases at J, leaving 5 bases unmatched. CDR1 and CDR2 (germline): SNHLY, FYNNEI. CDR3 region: CASILDRAGANVLTF. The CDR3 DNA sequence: TGTGCCAGCATTCTCGACAGGGCTGGGGCCAACGTCCTGACTTTC.

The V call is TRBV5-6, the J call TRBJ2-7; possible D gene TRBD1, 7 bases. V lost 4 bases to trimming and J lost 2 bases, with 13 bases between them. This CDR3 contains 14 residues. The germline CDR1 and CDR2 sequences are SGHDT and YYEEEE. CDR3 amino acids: CASSDRGTAYEQYF. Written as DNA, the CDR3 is TGTGCCAGCAGCGACCGGGGGACAGCCTACGAGCAGTACTTC.

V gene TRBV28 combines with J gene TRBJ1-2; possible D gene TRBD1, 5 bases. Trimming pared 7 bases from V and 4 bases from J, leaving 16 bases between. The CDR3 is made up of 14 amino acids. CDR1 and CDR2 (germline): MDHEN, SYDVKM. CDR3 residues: CASTDGGVRYGYTF. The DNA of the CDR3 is TGTGCCAGCACCGACGGGGGAGTCCGCTATGGCTACACCTTC.

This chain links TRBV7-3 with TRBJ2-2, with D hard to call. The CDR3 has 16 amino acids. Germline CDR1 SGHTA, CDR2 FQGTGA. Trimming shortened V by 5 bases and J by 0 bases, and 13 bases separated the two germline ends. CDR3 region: CASSPGPPANTGELFF. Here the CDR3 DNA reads TGTGCCAGCAGCCCAGGACCCCCTGCGAACACCGGGGAGCTGTTTTTT. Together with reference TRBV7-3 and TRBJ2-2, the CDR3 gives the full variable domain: GAGVSQTPSNKVTEKGKYVELRCDPISGHTALYWYRQSLGQGPEFLIYFQGTGAADDSGLPNDRFFAVRPEGSVSTLKIQRTERGDSAVYLCASSPGPPANTGELFFGEGSRLTVL.

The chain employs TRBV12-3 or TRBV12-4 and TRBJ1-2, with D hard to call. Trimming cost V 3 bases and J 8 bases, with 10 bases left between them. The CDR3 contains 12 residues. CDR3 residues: CASSLSFGGYTF. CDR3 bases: TGTGCCAGCAGTTTGAGCTTCGGGGGCTACACCTTC.

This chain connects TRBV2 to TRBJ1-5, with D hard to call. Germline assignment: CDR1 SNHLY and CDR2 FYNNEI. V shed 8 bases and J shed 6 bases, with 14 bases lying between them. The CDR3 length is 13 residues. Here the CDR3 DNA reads TGTGCCAGCGATTTCCAGCCAGGTCAGCCCCAGCATTTT. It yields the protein CASDFQPGQPQHF.